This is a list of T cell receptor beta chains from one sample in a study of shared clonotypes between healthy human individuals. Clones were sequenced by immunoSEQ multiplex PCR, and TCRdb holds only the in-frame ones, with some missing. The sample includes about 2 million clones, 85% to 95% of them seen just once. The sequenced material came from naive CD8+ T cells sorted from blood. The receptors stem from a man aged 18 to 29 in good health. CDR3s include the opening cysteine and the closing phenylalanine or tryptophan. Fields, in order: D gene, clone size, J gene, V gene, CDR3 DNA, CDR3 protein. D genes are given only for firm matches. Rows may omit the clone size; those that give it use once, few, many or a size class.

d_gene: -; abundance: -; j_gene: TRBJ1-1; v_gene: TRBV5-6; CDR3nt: TGTGCCAGCAGCTTGGGTTACGGGGGAGCTTTCTTT; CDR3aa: CASSLGYGGAFF
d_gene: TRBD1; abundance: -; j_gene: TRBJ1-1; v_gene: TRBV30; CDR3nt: TGTGCCTGGAGTGGGGCAGGGGGGTCGACTGAAGCTTTCTTT; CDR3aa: CAWSGAGGSTEAFF
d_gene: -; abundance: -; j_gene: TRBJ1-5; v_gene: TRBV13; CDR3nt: TGTGCCAGCAGCTTAGGGGCCCCGGGTCAGCCCCAGCATTTT; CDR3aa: CASSLGAPGQPQHF
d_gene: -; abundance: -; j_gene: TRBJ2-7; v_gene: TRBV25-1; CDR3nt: TGTGCCAGCAGTCCCGGGCTCGAGCAGTACTTC; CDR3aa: CASSPGLEQYF
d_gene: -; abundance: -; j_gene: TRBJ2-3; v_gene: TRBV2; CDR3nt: TGTGCCAGCAATTGGGGACTTGGGTCCCAGGATACGCAGTATTTT; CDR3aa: CASNWGLGSQDTQYF
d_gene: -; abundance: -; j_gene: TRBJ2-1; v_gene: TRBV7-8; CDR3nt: TGTGCCAGCAGCTTAGTTACAGGCAGCAATGAGCAGTTCTTC; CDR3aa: CASSLVTGSNEQFF
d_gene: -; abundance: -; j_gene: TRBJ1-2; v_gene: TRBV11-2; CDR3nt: TGTGCCAGCAGCTTTTCGGGACATCGCTATGGCTACACCTTC; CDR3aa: CASSFSGHRYGYTF
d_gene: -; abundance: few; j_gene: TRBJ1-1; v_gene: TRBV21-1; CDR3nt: TGTGCCAGCAGCAAAGCGCAGACAGGTATGAACACTGAAGCTTTCTTT; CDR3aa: CASSKAQTGMNTEAFF
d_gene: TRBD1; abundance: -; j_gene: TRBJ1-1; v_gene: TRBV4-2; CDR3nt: TGTGCCAGCAGCCAAGATGAGGGGGCGCAAACTGAAGCTTTCTTT; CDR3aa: CASSQDEGAQTEAFF
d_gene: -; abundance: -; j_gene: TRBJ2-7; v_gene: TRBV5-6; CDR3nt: TGTGCCAGCAGCTTGCAGGGGTCCTACGAGCAGTACTTC; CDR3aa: CASSLQGSYEQYF
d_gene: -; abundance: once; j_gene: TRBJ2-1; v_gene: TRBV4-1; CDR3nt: TGCGCCAGCAGCCAGGAGGACGAGAGCTCCTACAATGAGCAGTTCTTC; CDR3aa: CASSQEDESSYNEQFF
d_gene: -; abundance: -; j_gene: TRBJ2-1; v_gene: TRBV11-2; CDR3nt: TGTGCCAGCAGCCTCTGGGACTTTTCCGAGCAGTTCTTC; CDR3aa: CASSLWDFSEQFF
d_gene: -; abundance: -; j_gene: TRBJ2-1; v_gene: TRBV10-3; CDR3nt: TGTGCCATCAGTGACTTGGGCGGGCGGTCCTACAATGAGCAGTTCTTC; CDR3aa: CAISDLGGRSYNEQFF
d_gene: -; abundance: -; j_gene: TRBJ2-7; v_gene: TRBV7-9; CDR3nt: TGTGCCAGCAGCCCAGGGCGGGCCGAGCAGTACTTC; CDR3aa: CASSPGRAEQYF
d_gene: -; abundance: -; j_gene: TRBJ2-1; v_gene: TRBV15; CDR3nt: TGTGCCACCAGCTCCGGTCCGGCAGCGCCCTCCTACAATGAGCAGTTCTTC; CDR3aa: CATSSGPAAPSYNEQFF
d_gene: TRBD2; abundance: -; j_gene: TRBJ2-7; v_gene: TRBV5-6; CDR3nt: TGTGCCAGCAGCCCACTTCGGGGGGGGTACTCCTACGAGCAGTACTTC; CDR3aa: CASSPLRGGYSYEQYF
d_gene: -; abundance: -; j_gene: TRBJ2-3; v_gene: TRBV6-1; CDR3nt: TGTGCCAGCAGTGAAGTAACACTTCTTAGCACAGATACGCAGTATTTT; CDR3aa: CASSEVTLLSTDTQYF
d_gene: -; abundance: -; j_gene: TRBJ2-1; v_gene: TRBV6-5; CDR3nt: TGTGCCAGCAGTAAAGAGGTTAACTCCTACAATGAGCAGTTCTTC; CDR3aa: CASSKEVNSYNEQFF
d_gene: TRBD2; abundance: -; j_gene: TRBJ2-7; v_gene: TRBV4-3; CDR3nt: TGCGCCAGCAGCGAAGGAATAGCGGGACTTGACTACGAGCAGTACTTC; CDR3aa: CASSEGIAGLDYEQYF
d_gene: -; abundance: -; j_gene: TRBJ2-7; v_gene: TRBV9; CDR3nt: TGTGCCAGCAACCCCTCAGGGAGAGCCTACGAGCAGTACTTC; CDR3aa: CASNPSGRAYEQYF
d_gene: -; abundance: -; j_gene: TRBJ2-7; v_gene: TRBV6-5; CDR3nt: TGTGCCAGCAGTTACTCAAGGACAGTCTCCTACGAGCAGTACTTC; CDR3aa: CASSYSRTVSYEQYF
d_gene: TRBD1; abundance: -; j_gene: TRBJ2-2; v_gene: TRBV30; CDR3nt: TGTGCCTTGGACAGGGCAAACACCGGGGAGCTGTTTTTT; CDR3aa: CALDRANTGELFF
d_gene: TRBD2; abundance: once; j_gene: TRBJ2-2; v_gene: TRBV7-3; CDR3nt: TGTGCCAGCAGCCCTACCGGGGGGTCCACCGGGGAGCTGTTTTTT; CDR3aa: CASSPTGGSTGELFF
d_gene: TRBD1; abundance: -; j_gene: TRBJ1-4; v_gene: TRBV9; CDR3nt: TGTGCCAGCAGCGTAGCTGGGACAGGGTATGAAAAACTGTTTTTT; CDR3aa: CASSVAGTGYEKLFF
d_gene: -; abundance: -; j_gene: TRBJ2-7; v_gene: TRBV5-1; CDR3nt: TGCGCCAGCAAAGTTGGGGGTGGGATTCTCGGCGAGCAGTACTTC; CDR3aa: CASKVGGGILGEQYF
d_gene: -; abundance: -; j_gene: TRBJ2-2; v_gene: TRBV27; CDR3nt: TGTGCCAGCAGTTTATTCGGGACCGGGGAGCTGTTTTTT; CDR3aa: CASSLFGTGELFF
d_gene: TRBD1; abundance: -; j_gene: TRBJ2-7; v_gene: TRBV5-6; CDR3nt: TGTGCCAGCAGCTTGGAAATTCGGGACAGGGAGACCTACGAGCAGTACTTC; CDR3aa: CASSLEIRDRETYEQYF
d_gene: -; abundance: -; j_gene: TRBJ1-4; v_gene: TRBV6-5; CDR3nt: TGTGCCAGCAAAGGCTTGATTAATAATGAAAAACTGTTTTTT; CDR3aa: CASKGLINNEKLFF
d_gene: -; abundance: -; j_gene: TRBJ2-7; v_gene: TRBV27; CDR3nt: TGTGCCAGCAGTTTAGGAGGGGGCTTCCCCTACGAGCAGTACTTC; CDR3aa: CASSLGGGFPYEQYF
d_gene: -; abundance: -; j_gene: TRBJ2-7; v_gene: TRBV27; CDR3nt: TGTGCCAGCAGCTTATTTCAGGACTACGAGCAGTACTTC; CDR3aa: CASSLFQDYEQYF
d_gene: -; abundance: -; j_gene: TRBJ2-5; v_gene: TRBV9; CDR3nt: TGTGCCAGCAGCCCCCGCCCGTGGGGGTTAACCCAGTACTTC; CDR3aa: CASSPRPWGLTQYF
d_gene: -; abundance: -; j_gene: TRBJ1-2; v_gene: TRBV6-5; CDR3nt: TGTGCCAGCAGTTCCGGGGAGGGCGATGGCTACACCTTC; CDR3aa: CASSSGEGDGYTF
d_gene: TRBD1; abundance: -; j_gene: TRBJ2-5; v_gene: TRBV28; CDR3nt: TGTGCCAGCAGTTCTTACAGGGGAGATGGGCAAGAGACCCAGTACTTC; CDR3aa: CASSSYRGDGQETQYF
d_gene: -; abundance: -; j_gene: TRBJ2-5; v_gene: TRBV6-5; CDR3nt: TGTGCCAGCAGTTACCAGACTGGCTTGGAGACCCAGTACTTC; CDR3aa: CASSYQTGLETQYF
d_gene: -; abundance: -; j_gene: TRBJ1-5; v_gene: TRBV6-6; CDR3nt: TGTGCCAGCAGTTATAAGGCGGTGGGCAATCAGCCCCAGCATTTT; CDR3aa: CASSYKAVGNQPQHF